This entry is about one TCR beta chain. The sample originates from a study of blood T cell repertoires in COVID-19. Study in general: From the United States, Italy and Spain came samples of acute and convalescent COVID-19.

The germline V and J ends were trimmed by 4 bases and 4 bases, with 18 bases remaining between them. The CDR3 covers 17 residues. Germline lookup yields CDR1 SGHRS and CDR2 YFSETQ. Per the authors' pipeline: Estimated nucleated cell counts came from reference gene primer amplification. Sequencing was performed with immunoSEQ multiplex PCR; in TCRdb, only in-frame clones are kept and a portion is missing. V, J and clone size are those of that table, while D and trimming were read from the DNA. Of 200,000 or so clones listed, roughly 87% are singletons. Allocation to cohorts depended on clinical history reported by the participants.

The V call is TRBV5-1, the J call TRBJ2-6; possible D gene TRBD2, 5 bases. The clonotype was recovered from a young man in a cohort exposed to, infected with or recovered from COVID-19 (not recorded which). Input material: PBMCs or T cells enriched from blood (not recorded which). CDR3: CASSATDWSTGANVLTF. The DNA for the CDR3 is TGCGCCAGCAGCGCTACGGACTGGAGCACGGGGGCCAACGTCCTGACTTTC. Variable domain in full (rest from reference TRBV5-1 and TRBJ2-6): KAGVTQTPRYLIKTRGQQVTLSCSPISGHRSVSWYQQTPGQGLQFLFEYFSETQRNKGNFPGRFSGRQFSNSRSEMNVSTLELGDSALYLCASSATDWSTGANVLTFGAGSRLTVL.